This TCR beta chain was documented in a study of CD8 T cells in Susac syndrome (dated by TCRdb to between 2018 and 2021). In terms of the full investigation: The study used repertoire sequencing to test whether antigen drove CD8+ T cell activation and differentiation in Susac syndrome. General study outcomes and caveats: The number of individuals in the TCR sequencing and HLA analysis was acknowledged as relatively small.

Peripheral blood CD8+ and CD4+ T cells from healthy donors, Susac syndrome patients and multiple sclerosis patients were profiled using high-throughput TCR beta sequencing. Healthy donors were included as age- and sex-matched controls. Bulk CD8+ and CD4+ T cells were purified by magnetic negative isolation, whereas CD8+ TEMRA cells were enriched by FACS. Blood was collected in EDTA tubes and processed within 24 hours, with PBMCs isolated through density gradient centrifugation. PBMCs intended for TCR sequencing were frozen in liquid nitrogen and were later thawed in a 37 degrees C water bath. Purity of sorted or isolated CD4+, CD8+ and CD8+ TEMRA cells was at least 90%. RNA was extracted using the RNeasy kit, and about 0.5 to 1 ug of the RNA was reverse transcribed with random hexamers. The immunoSEQ multiplex PCR assay, which covers 54 Vbeta and 13 Jbeta segments, was used to amplify TCR beta CDR3 regions. To correct PCR amplification bias, a synthetic template baseline was used for both primer optimization and computational correction. The source study handled its data this way. Reads were annotated to V, D and J genes according to IMGT and were analyzed with immunoSEQ Analyzer, with only productive sequences retained. To calculate clonality, Shannon entropy was normalized by log2 of the number of productive unique sequences and then subtracted from one. Public and private clones were assessed among the 100 most prevalent clones of each patient and control. Clones were defined as Susac-specific if absent from the healthy and MS cohorts, from 1052 published viral clones and from other ImmuneACCESS disease sequences. Using fastp at Q25 and MiXCR, TCRdb reprocessed the public reads and kept productive beta chains. Every entry covers one CDR3 protein and lists the most common genes and DNA from its rows. What appears here as the V and J calls and clone size reflects TCRdb's work, not the paper's. Here the sample has around 170,000 distinct CDR3 sequences; approximately 90% occur a single time. The ten largest clonotypes hold around 0.075% of the sample.

CDR1 and CDR2 (SGHAT, FQNNGV) derive from the germline V gene. V and J lose 4 bases and 7 bases, and a span of 13 bases separates them. The CDR3 has 13 amino acids, counting the end cysteine and phenylalanine. The sequence is cut down to CDR3 DNA, 39 bases in frame from base 1. Turning to this clonotype: Its antigen is not yet known. No base-level quality is on record; no much larger clone is a single base apart.

The rearrangement combines TRBV11-2 with TRBJ1-2; the D gene cannot be resolved reliably. This clonotype was sampled from a human donor in good health. The sequencing sample was made of CD4+ T cells from PBMCs. Here the CDR3 is given as CASSSSTTFGYTF. The DNA is as follows: TGTGCCAGCAGCTCATCGACGACGTTTGGCTACACCTTC.